This T cell receptor beta chain was observed in a study of technical replicates of blood from a few donors. This table comes from immunoSEQ multiplex PCR, and its TCRdb copy is limited to in-frame clones, with some not included. This sample yields almost 70,000 clones, of which roughly 88% are seen a single time; 4% to 5% belongs to the top ten. Germline V gene data show CDR1 as SGHVS and CDR2 as FQNEAQ. The CDR3 is 14 amino acids. The V gene end was trimmed by 5 bases and the J gene end by 5 bases; junction bases not matched to a gene: 6. The specimen sequenced was PBMCs. The clonotype originates from a human donor in good health. Some clones in this sample may be carry-over from other donors' samples. The chain links TRBV7-8 to TRBJ2-1; 7 bases match TRBD1. CDR3 bases: TGTGCCAGCAGCCACCGGGACAGAAACAATGAGCAGTTCTTC. This gives the protein CASSHRDRNNEQFF.